These T cell receptor beta chains were read from a single sample in a study of T cells after yellow fever vaccination. TCRdb passed the 5' RACE reads through MiXCR, listing each CDR3 protein once. This table holds roughly 300,000 distinct CDR3 sequences, about 7.8% found once. Sequenced material: PBMCs, taken more than 40 days after the first yellow fever vaccination. The receptor source for this set is a man between 18 and 35 years old who received the YFV17D yellow fever vaccine. CDR3s include the opening cysteine and the closing phenylalanine or tryptophan. A D gene is named only where the DNA matches it firmly. Not all rows give a size; the values are once, few, many and, for expanded clones, a class.

TRBV5-1	14	TRBJ1-5	.	few	TGCGCCAGCAGCTTGGAGGGGGAGTATCAGCCCCAGCATTTT	CASSLEGEYQPQHF
TRBV6-5	13	TRBJ1-2	.	.	TGTGCCAGCAGTTACTCGGGGTCCCATGGCTACACCTTC	CASSYSGSHGYTF
TRBV5-1	16	TRBJ2-3	TRBD1	.	TGCGCCAGCAGCGGGGGGACAGGATGGAGCACAGATACGCAGTATTTT	CASSGGTGWSTDTQYF
TRBV7-2	16	TRBJ2-7	TRBD1	.	TGTGCCAGCAGCCCCGGACAGGCTGCCTTCTCCTACGAGCAGTACTTC	CASSPGQAAFSYEQYF
TRBV3-1	14	TRBJ2-1	.	many	TGTGCCAGCAGCCTCACCGCAGGTAGATATGAGCAGTTCTTC	CASSLTAGRYEQFF
TRBV5-1	14	TRBJ1-1	TRBD1	.	TGCGCCAGCAGCGTGGGACAGGAGAACACTGAAGCTTTCTTT	CASSVGQENTEAFF
TRBV6-5	14	TRBJ1-2	TRBD1	few	TGTGCCAGCAGTTATGACAGGGCCCCATATGGCTACACCTTC	CASSYDRAPYGYTF
TRBV3-1	16	TRBJ1-1	.	.	TGTGCCAGCAGCCAATGGACGACCGGCATGAACACTGAAGCTTTCTTT	CASSQWTTGMNTEAFF
TRBV29-1	14	TRBJ2-2	.	few	TGCAGCGTTGCTATTAACGCGAACACCGGGGAGCTGTTTTTT	CSVAINANTGELFF
TRBV20-1	15	TRBJ2-1	TRBD1	few	TGCAGTGCTAGAGCGGCTACGGACAGGGCTATCGAGCAGTTCTTC	CSARAATDRAIEQFF
TRBV4-1	16	TRBJ2-7	.	.	TGCGCCAGCAGCCGCCTACTTGGGGAAGACTCCTACGAGCAGTACTTC	CASSRLLGEDSYEQYF
TRBV3-1	19	TRBJ2-4	TRBD1	few	TGTGCCAGCAGCCAGGCGGGACAGGGGGCCGGGCTAGCCAAAAACATTCAGTACTTC	CASSQAGQGAGLAKNIQYF
TRBV5-1	13	TRBJ1-6	.	few	TGCGCCAGCAGCTTGTGGAAGGACTCACCCCTCCACTTT	CASSLWKDSPLHF
TRBV6-2/TRBV6-3	12	TRBJ1-2	.	.	TGTGCCAGCAGTTACTCGGCCTATGGCTACACCTTC	CASSYSAYGYTF
TRBV20-1	12	TRBJ1-2	.	few	TGCAGTGCTAGTGCTCAGATCTATGGCTACACCTTC	CSASAQIYGYTF
TRBV5-1	15	TRBJ2-3	.	.	TGCGCCAGCAGCTTCAGGGGCCGGGGCACAGATACGCAGTATTTT	CASSFRGRGTDTQYF
TRBV30	14	TRBJ2-3	.	few	TGTGCCTGGAGTGATCAGGTACGGACAGATACGCAGTATTTT	CAWSDQVRTDTQYF
TRBV12-3/TRBV12-4	13	TRBJ1-4	.	.	TGTGCCAGCACCTTTGGGGCACGTGAAAAACTGTTTTTT	CASTFGAREKLFF
TRBV5-1	16	TRBJ2-2	.	few	TGCGCCAGCAGCTTGAAGGAAGGCGGGCACACCGGGGAGCTGTTTTTT	CASSLKEGGHTGELFF
TRBV6-5	13	TRBJ2-3	.	.	TGTGCCAGCAGTTACTCCCTCCGGGGTACGCAGTATTTT	CASSYSLRGTQYF
TRBV4-1	16	TRBJ2-5	.	few	TGCGCCAGCAGCCAAGCCTTCCTAGGAGGGCAAGAGACCCAGTACTTC	CASSQAFLGGQETQYF
TRBV15	15	TRBJ2-5	.	.	TGTGCCACCAGCAGAGATCGGGGGGCACAAGAGACCCAGTACTTC	CATSRDRGAQETQYF
TRBV12-3/TRBV12-4	14	TRBJ2-5	.	many	TGTGCCAGCAGTCCCACCTGGACAAAAGAGACCCAGTACTTC	CASSPTWTKETQYF
TRBV18	14	TRBJ1-1	TRBD1	few	TGTGCCAGCTCACAAAGACAGGGGTCAGGTGAAGCTTTCTTT	CASSQRQGSGEAFF
TRBV3-1	16	TRBJ2-4	.	many	TGTGCCAGCAGCCTCTACTCTAGTGGGAACAAAAACATTCAGTACTTC	CASSLYSSGNKNIQYF
TRBV29-1	14	TRBJ2-2	TRBD1	.	TGCAGCGTTGTTACAGGGGCAAACACCGGGGAGCTGTTTTTT	CSVVTGANTGELFF
TRBV7-8	18	TRBJ2-6	.	many	TGTGCCAGCAGCTTAGCAGGGTTGGACTTCTCTGGGGCCAACGTCCTGACTTTC	CASSLAGLDFSGANVLTF
TRBV25-1	13	TRBJ1-1	.	.	TGTGCCAGCACCTTAAGCGGGGGGACTGAAGCTTTCTTT	CASTLSGGTEAFF
TRBV5-6	14	TRBJ2-5	.	few	TGTGCCAGCAGCCTGGGGACGGTGGAAGAGACCCAGTACTTC	CASSLGTVEETQYF
TRBV5-5	14	TRBJ2-7	TRBD1	.	TGTGCCAGCAGCGAAGGACAGGGAGGCTACGAGCAGTACTTC	CASSEGQGGYEQYF
TRBV20-1	16	TRBJ1-2	.	.	TGCAGTGCTAGAGATTGGGTGGGACCTTCTAACTATGGCTACACCTTC	CSARDWVGPSNYGYTF
TRBV5-1	15	TRBJ2-1	.	many	TGCGCCAGCAGCTTCGATCAGTCTTCCTACAATGAGCAGTTCTTC	CASSFDQSSYNEQFF
TRBV9	15	TRBJ2-1	TRBD2	.	TGTGCCAGCAGCGATCGGGGGGACGCCTACAATGAGCAGTTCTTC	CASSDRGDAYNEQFF
TRBV14	16	TRBJ1-3	.	.	TGTGCCAGCAGCCACCGAATCGGTAGCGCTGGAAACACCATATATTTT	CASSHRIGSAGNTIYF
TRBV4-2	15	TRBJ1-4	.	few	TGTGCCAGCAGCCAAGATCAAGGGTATAATGAAAAACTGTTTTTT	CASSQDQGYNEKLFF
TRBV12-3/TRBV12-4	16	TRBJ2-5	TRBD1	many	TGTGCCAGCAGCCAACCGGGACAGCGTATCCAAGAGACCCAGTACTTC	CASSQPGQRIQETQYF
TRBV20-1	15	TRBJ2-5	TRBD2	.	TGCAGTGCAACCACTAGCGGGGGGCCGCGGGAGACCCAGTACTTC	CSATTSGGPRETQYF
TRBV10-3	14	TRBJ1-5	.	few	TGTGCCATCAGTCTTGGAGGGGTGAGTCAGCCCCAGCATTTT	CAISLGGVSQPQHF
TRBV7-9	15	TRBJ1-6	TRBD1	few	TGTGCCAGCAGTCGGGAACAGGGGCATAATTCACCCCTCCACTTT	CASSREQGHNSPLHF
TRBV4-1	17	TRBJ1-2	TRBD1	many	TGCGCCAGCAGCCAAACTATTCTTACAGGGGTCTCCAATGGCTACACCTTC	CASSQTILTGVSNGYTF
TRBV7-3	15	TRBJ2-1	TRBD2	.	TGTGCCAGCAGGATTGCGGGGGGGCCGGGGAATGAGCAGTTCTTC	CASRIAGGPGNEQFF
TRBV29-1	12	TRBJ1-1	.	few	TGCAGCGTTGAAGGGGGAATCACTGAAGCTTTCTTT	CSVEGGITEAFF
TRBV20-1	12	TRBJ2-7	TRBD1	many	TGCAGTGCTAGGGGGACAGGGTTGCAGCAGTACTTC	CSARGTGLQQYF
TRBV7-2	13	TRBJ2-3	.	.	TGTGCCAGCAGCTTAGGGACACCGGATACGCAGTATTTT	CASSLGTPDTQYF
TRBV4-3	17	TRBJ2-1	TRBD1	.	TGCGCCAGCAGCCAAGGACAGGGGAAGTGGAAGATGGATGAGCAGTTCTTC	CASSQGQGKWKMDEQFF
TRBV5-4	19	TRBJ2-2	TRBD2	.	TGTGCCAGCAGCTTTCCGGGACTAGCGGGGGGTGTGGACACCGGGGAGCTGTTTTTT	CASSFPGLAGGVDTGELFF
TRBV6-1	12	TRBJ2-2	.	few	TGTGCCAGCAGGGTTGCACCTGGGGAGCTGTTTTTT	CASRVAPGELFF
TRBV2	12	TRBJ2-5	.	many	TGTGCCAGCAGTCGGGACGGAGAGACCCAGTACTTC	CASSRDGETQYF
TRBV7-2	16	TRBJ2-7	TRBD2	few	TGTGCCAGCAGCTTAAAAGCGGGGGGGAGCTCCTACGAGCAGTACTTC	CASSLKAGGSSYEQYF
TRBV20-1	15	TRBJ1-5	.	.	TGCAGTGCCTTACGCATGGTGGGCGGCAATCAGCCCCAGCATTTT	CSALRMVGGNQPQHF
TRBV7-2	13	TRBJ2-3	.	many	TGTGCCAGCAGAGCCCCCCCCACAGATACGCAGTATTTT	CASRAPPTDTQYF
TRBV12-3/TRBV12-4	14	TRBJ2-3	.	few	TGTGCCAGCAGACTCGGGGGACTCACAGATACGCAGTATTTT	CASRLGGLTDTQYF
TRBV6-1	14	TRBJ2-5	.	.	TGTGCCAGCAGACAACGGCTTATGGGAGAGACCCAGTACTTC	CASRQRLMGETQYF
TRBV5-6	12	TRBJ2-1	.	many	TGTGCCAGCAGCCATACCTACAATGAGCAGTTCTTC	CASSHTYNEQFF
TRBV10-3	13	TRBJ1-4	.	few	TGTGCCATCTCCAGGGCTCTTAATGAAAAACTGTTTTTT	CAISRALNEKLFF
TRBV9	13	TRBJ1-5	.	few	TGTGCCAGCAGCGTAGCTTCCGGGGGGCCCCAGCATTTT	CASSVASGGPQHF
TRBV28	16	TRBJ2-5	.	few	TGTGCCAGGGTCCCCTCTCCGGGGTCCAAAAAAGAGACCCAGTACTTC	CARVPSPGSKKETQYF
TRBV20-1	12	TRBJ2-5	.	.	TGCAGTGCTAGTATGGGGAGGGAGACCCAGTACTTC	CSASMGRETQYF
TRBV29-1	15	TRBJ1-5	.	.	TGCAGCGTTGAAGAGTTTAGCTCGGTCAATCAGCCCCAGCATTTT	CSVEEFSSVNQPQHF